The present T cell receptor (beta chain) was sequenced within a study of cytomegalovirus exposure and HLA in healthy donors. Study-wide context: A later analysis reported the roughly 120 validation repertoires used the same platform as the roughly 700 first-cohort repertoires. Study-wide results and caveats: A list of 150 to 200 TCR beta chains associated with cytomegalovirus was given.

Worth noting for this clone: Its antigen is not identified.

Among the 120 subjects of the validation cohort, separate from the approximately 700-subject first cohort, were the donors. The CDR3 sequence is 15 residues long. V was clipped by 3 bases and J by 6 bases; unmatched bases: 5. CDR1 is MDHEN, CDR2 SYDVKM, per germline. The repertoire was sequenced with immunoSEQ multiplex PCR; TCRdb's copy has only in-frame clones and lacks some. The sample lists around 120,000 clones, around 90% occurring once. Sequencing was carried out using PBMCs. This TCR derives from a woman aged 18-35 years in good health and CMV-seronegative. The chain employs TRBV28 and TRBJ1-4; TRBD1 agrees at 9 bases. The DNA for the CDR3 is TGTGCCAGCAGTTTGGCGGGACAGGGTGATGAAAAACTGTTTTTT. As protein: CASSLAGQGDEKLFF.